Below are 24 T cell receptor beta chains sequenced from a single sample in a study of cytomegalovirus exposure and HLA in healthy donors. PCR primers comprised 60 Vbeta and 13 Jbeta primers. This table comes from immunoSEQ multiplex PCR, and its TCRdb copy is limited to in-frame clones, with some not included. The sample consists of 150,000 to 170,000 clones, around 74% of them appearing once. The sequenced sample consisted of PBMCs. All receptors come from a man aged 18 to 29 in good health and CMV-seronegative.

Comment on this clone: A junction end diverges from the germline sequence, so it may reflect a read error. This rearrangement joins TRBV18 to TRBJ1-4; 7 bases fit TRBD1. Germline lookup yields CDR1 KGHSH and CDR2 LQKENI. The CDR3 runs 16 residues. The CDR3 sequence is CASSPPSGGSGEKLLF. CDR3 nucleotide sequence: TGTGCCAGCTCACCACCGTCAGGGGGAAGCGGTGAAAAACTGCTTTTT.

The rearrangement uses TRBV11-3 and TRBJ1-3; D gene uncertain. The CDR3 is 12 amino acids. Trimming took 5 bases from V and 3 from J, leaving 5 bases between them. The germline V gene encodes CDR1 SGHNT and CDR2 YENEEA. The chain's CDR3 is CASSDIGNTIYF. For the CDR3, the DNA is TGTGCCAGCAGCGACATTGGAAACACCATATATTTT. The full variable domain, rest sourced from reference TRBV11-3 and TRBJ1-3, is EAGVVQSPRYKIIEKKQPVAFWCNPISGHNTLYWYLQNLGQGPELLIRYENEEAVDDSQLPKDRFSAERLKGVDSTLKIQPAELGDSAVYLCASSDIGNTIYFGEGSWLTVV.

The V call is TRBV18, the J call TRBJ2-1, with D perhaps matching TRBD1 (6 bases). Trimming removed 5 bases from V and 6 bases from J, with 11 bases in between. The CDR3 consists of 13 residues. Germline V CDR1 and CDR2: KGHSH, LQKENI. The CDR3 sequence: CASSTGQSNEQFF. In DNA, the CDR3 is TGTGCCAGCTCAACAGGACAGTCCAATGAGCAGTTCTTC.

The table lists this clone with a few counts. The chain employs TRBV6-5 and TRBJ1-2; D perhaps matches TRBD1 (6 bases). CDR1 MNHEY and CDR2 SVGAGI come from the germline V gene. CDR3 length: 14 amino acids. V was cut by 5 bases and J by 0 bases, with 10 bases left in between. The CDR3 reads CASSRRTANYGYTF. The CDR3 coding sequence is TGTGCCAGCAGTCGGAGGACAGCTAACTATGGCTACACCTTC.

The V gene is TRBV10-3, the J gene TRBJ1-1, with TRBD1 matching over 7 bases. The CDR3 is 14 amino acids. Germline loops: CDR1 ENHRY, CDR2 SYGVKD. Trimming removed 6 bases from V and 4 bases from J; junction bases left unmatched: 8. The CDR3 bases are TGTGCCATCAGCTCGACAGGGTCGGGCACTGAAGCTTTCTTT. It yields the protein CAISSTGSGTEAFF.

The gene calls are TRBV27 and TRBJ2-7; D unclear. Germline CDR1 reads MNHEY; CDR2 reads SMNVEV (reference sequence). The CDR3 loop spans 14 amino acids. V lost 5 bases to trimming and J lost 2 bases, with 13 bases between them. CDR3 DNA sequence: TGTGCCAGCAGTCCTAGGCTGTTAGCCTACGAGCAGTACTTC. Translated: CASSPRLLAYEQYF.

The chain carries TRBV7-8 and TRBJ1-4; 8 bases are a match to TRBD1. V lost 5 bases, J lost 7 bases, and 9 bases stayed unmatched. This CDR3 is 15 amino acids long. CDR1 and CDR2 from the germline V gene are SGHVS and FQNEAQ. DNA of the CDR3: TGTGCCAGCAGCCCCGGCAGGGGGCAGAGTGAAAAACTGTTTTTT. Its protein product is CASSPGRGQSEKLFF.

This chain links TRBV11-1 with TRBJ2-5; TRBD2 matches at 9 bases. With 8 bases clipped from V and 3 bases from J, the junction kept 7 bases outside the gene matches. The germline CDR1 and CDR2 sequences are SGHAT and FQDESV (reference sequence). The CDR3 runs to 14 residues. The CDR3 loop is CASRGASGEETQYF. The DNA for the CDR3 is TGTGCCAGCCGCGGGGCTAGCGGGGAAGAGACCCAGTACTTC.

The V and J genes are TRBV19 and TRBJ1-5; perhaps TRBD1 as D (5 bases). Trimming stripped 4 bases from V and 9 bases from J, with 22 bases between. The CDR3 sequence is 16 residues long. Germline V CDR1 and CDR2: LNHDA, SQIVND (reference sequence). CDR3 residues: CASSSPPGGKFSPQHF. DNA for the CDR3: TGTGCCAGTAGTAGCCCCCCCGGGGGGAAGTTCTCGCCCCAGCATTTT.

The V and J genes are TRBV4-1 and TRBJ1-2; D remains unclear. V gave up 6 bases and J gave up 0 bases, with 14 bases separating them. The germline V gene has CDR1 MGHRA and CDR2 YSYEKL. The CDR3 totals 15 residues. The CDR3, as DNA: TGCGCCAGCAGTACTCGGGGAGGTTCTAACTATGGCTACACCTTC. The encoded protein is CASSTRGGSNYGYTF.

The chain recombines TRBV10-1 with TRBJ2-2; maybe TRBD2 (6 bases). This CDR3 contains 15 residues. V was shortened by 4 bases and J by 0 bases, with 9 bases between the two germline ends. From germline, CDR1 is WNHNN and CDR2 SYGVQD (reference sequence). This CDR3 is CASSGGDPNTGELFF. CDR3 DNA sequence: TGCGCCAGCAGTGGGGGGGATCCGAACACCGGGGAGCTGTTTTTT.

The chain carries TRBV6-4 and TRBJ2-3; 10 bases are a match to TRBD2. CDR1 is MRHNA, CDR2 SNTAGT, per germline. The V gene end was trimmed by 2 bases and the J gene end by 3 bases; junction bases not matched to a gene: 5. The CDR3 sequence is 16 residues long. CDR3 residues: CASSDQAGGPTDTQYF. Here the CDR3 DNA reads TGTGCCAGCAGTGACCAAGCGGGGGGGCCGACAGATACGCAGTATTTT.

This sequence joins TRBV7-2 and TRBJ1-2; D possibly corresponds to TRBD1 (6 bases). Trimming stripped 2 bases from V and 8 bases from J, with 12 bases between. CDR3 size: 13 residues. Germline lookup yields CDR1 SGHTA and CDR2 FQGNSA. CDR3 region: CASSLLQGDGYTF. DNA of the CDR3: TGTGCCAGCAGCTTATTACAGGGAGACGGCTACACCTTC.

This rearrangement joins TRBV18 to TRBJ1-1; no clear D gene. V lost 3 bases, J lost 5 bases, and 19 bases lay in between. CDR1 KGHSH and CDR2 LQKENI come from the germline V gene. The CDR3 has 16 residues. Here the CDR3 reads CASSPLLTSGGTEAFF. The CDR3, as DNA: TGTGCCAGCTCACCTCTACTTACATCCGGAGGGACTGAAGCTTTCTTT.

This chain uses TRBV6-1 with TRBJ1-2, with 8 positions matching TRBD1. Per germline, CDR1 MNHNS and CDR2 SASEGT. With V trimmed by 7 bases and J by 4 bases, 8 bases remained unmatched. This CDR3 is built from 14 residues. The CDR3 sequence is CASTRRGQVYGYTF. The CDR3 coding sequence is TGTGCCAGCACTAGAAGGGGACAGGTCTATGGCTACACCTTC.

The rearrangement links TRBV5-8 to TRBJ2-6, with 7 nucleotides matching TRBD1. Germline values: CDR1 SGHTS, CDR2 YDEGEE. The CDR3 totals 16 residues. The trim removed 0 bases at V and 6 bases at J, leaving 6 bases unmatched. CDR3 bases: TGTGCCAGCAGCTTGGAGGCAGGGGGAATGGCCAACGTCCTGACTTTC. Its translation is CASSLEAGGMANVLTF.

V is TRBV5-1 and J is TRBJ1-1, with TRBD1 identical over 10 bases. The CDR3 is 15 residues long. The ends lost 5 bases at V and 4 bases at J; junction bases unmatched: 8. Germline loops: CDR1 SGHRS, CDR2 YFSETQ. CDR3 sequence: CASRRPGTGATEAFF. In nucleotides, the CDR3 is TGCGCCAGCAGGAGGCCCGGGACAGGGGCCACTGAAGCTTTCTTT.

The chain recombines TRBV7-8 with TRBJ1-2; D is ambiguous. This CDR3 region has 16 residues. The V gene's germline CDR1 is SGHVS and CDR2 FQNEAQ. Trimming pared 1 base from V and 8 bases from J, leaving 20 bases between. CDR3 bases: TGTGCCAGCAGCTTAGAAATTGGACTCACTCAAACAGGCTACACCTTC. This translates into CASSLEIGLTQTGYTF.

The genes are TRBV7-9 and TRBJ2-7; 7 nucleotides align to TRBD2. From germline, CDR1 is SEHNR and CDR2 FQNEAQ (reference sequence). Trimming removed 1 base from V and 6 bases from J; junction bases left unmatched: 6. This CDR3 comprises 14 residues. DNA for the CDR3: TGTGCCAGCAGCTTAGGGGGGGGTTCCGCCGAGCAGTACTTC. It codes for CASSLGGGSAEQYF.

The rearrangement links TRBV4-3 to TRBJ2-5; D is possibly TRBD2 (6 bases). V was pared by 3 bases and J by 5 bases, with 16 bases between. This CDR3 region has 15 residues. Germline V gene data show CDR1 as LGHNA and CDR2 as YSLEER. For the CDR3, the DNA is TGCGCCAGCAGCCATTATAGGGGCGGGGCGGAGACCCAGTACTTC. Translated, it gives CASSHYRGGAETQYF.

This chain links TRBV29-1 with TRBJ2-7, with a weak D call TRBD1 (5 bases). This CDR3 contains 13 residues. Trimming took 7 bases from V and 2 from J, leaving 15 bases between them. In germline, CDR1 is SQVTM, CDR2 ANQGSEA. The chain's CDR3 is CSGGAGDTYEQYF. The CDR3 DNA reads as TGCAGCGGTGGGGCAGGCGATACCTACGAGCAGTACTTC.

The chain's CDR3 is CASSWDTGTDTQYF. DNA of the CDR3: TGTGCCAGCAGCTGGGACACTGGCACAGATACGCAGTATTTT. The V call is TRBV5-6, the J call TRBJ2-3, with D perhaps TRBD1 (6 bases). Trimming removed 3 bases at V and 1 base at J, with 9 bases between. Germline CDR1 SGHDT, CDR2 YYEEEE. The CDR3 covers 14 residues.

The CDR3 region has the DNA TGTGCCAGCAGCCCCGACAGGGCCGTCATATATTTT. Protein: CASSPDRAVIYF. This rearrangement joins TRBV7-2 to TRBJ1-3, with TRBD1 matching over 7 bases. The trim removed 5 bases at V and 12 bases at J, leaving 7 bases unmatched. Germline loops: CDR1 SGHTA, CDR2 FQGNSA. This CDR3 is 12 amino acids long.

J is TRBJ1-1 and V is TRBV7-9; maybe TRBD1 (5 bases). The V end lost 4 bases, the J end lost 6 bases, and 18 bases lay between the germline ends. CDR1 and CDR2 (germline): SEHNR, FQNEAQ (reference sequence). The CDR3 has 15 residues. The CDR3 nucleotides read TGTGCCAGCAGCTGGGGCCTTAACTTTCCCCCTGAAGCTTTCTTT. Amino acid sequence: CASSWGLNFPPEAFF.